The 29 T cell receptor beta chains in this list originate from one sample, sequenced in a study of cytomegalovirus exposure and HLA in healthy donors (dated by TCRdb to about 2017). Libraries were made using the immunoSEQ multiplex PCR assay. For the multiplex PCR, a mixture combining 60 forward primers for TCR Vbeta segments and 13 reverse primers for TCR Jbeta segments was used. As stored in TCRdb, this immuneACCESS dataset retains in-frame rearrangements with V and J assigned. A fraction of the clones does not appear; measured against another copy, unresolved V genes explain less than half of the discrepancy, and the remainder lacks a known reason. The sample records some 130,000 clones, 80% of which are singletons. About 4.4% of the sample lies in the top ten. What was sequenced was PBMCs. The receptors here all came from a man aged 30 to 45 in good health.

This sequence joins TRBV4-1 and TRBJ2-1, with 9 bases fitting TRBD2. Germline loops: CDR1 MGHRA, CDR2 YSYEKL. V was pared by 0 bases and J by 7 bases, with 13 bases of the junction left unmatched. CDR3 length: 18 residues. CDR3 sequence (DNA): TGCGCCAGCAGCCAAGATGAGCTAGCGGGAAGGGGTATAAATGAGCAGTTCTTC. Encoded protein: CASSQDELAGRGINEQFF.

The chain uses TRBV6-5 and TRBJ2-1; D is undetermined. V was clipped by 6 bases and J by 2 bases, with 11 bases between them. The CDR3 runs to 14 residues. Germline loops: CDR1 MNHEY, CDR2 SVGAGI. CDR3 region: CASSLLQAYNEQFF. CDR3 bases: TGTGCCAGCAGCCTCCTCCAGGCCTACAATGAGCAGTTCTTC.

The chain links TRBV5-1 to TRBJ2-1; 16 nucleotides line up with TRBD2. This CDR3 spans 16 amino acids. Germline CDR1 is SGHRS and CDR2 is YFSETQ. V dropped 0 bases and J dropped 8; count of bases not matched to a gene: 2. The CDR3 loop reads CASSLEGTSGGDEQFF. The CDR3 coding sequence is TGCGCCAGCAGCTTGGAAGGGACTAGCGGGGGGGATGAGCAGTTCTTC.

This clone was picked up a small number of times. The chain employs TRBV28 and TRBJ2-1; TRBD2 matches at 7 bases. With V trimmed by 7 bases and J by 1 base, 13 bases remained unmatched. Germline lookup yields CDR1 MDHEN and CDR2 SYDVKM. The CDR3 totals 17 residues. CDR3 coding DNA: TGTGCCAGCACAAGTGGCGGGAGCCTTAATTCCTACAATGAGCAGTTCTTC. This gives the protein CASTSGGSLNSYNEQFF. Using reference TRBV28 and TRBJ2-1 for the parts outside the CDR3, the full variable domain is DVKVTQSSRYLVKRTGEKVFLECVQDMDHENMFWYRQDPGLGLRLIYFSYDVKMKEKGDIPEGYSVSREKKERFSLILESASTNQTSMYLCASTSGGSLNSYNEQFFGPGTRLTVL.

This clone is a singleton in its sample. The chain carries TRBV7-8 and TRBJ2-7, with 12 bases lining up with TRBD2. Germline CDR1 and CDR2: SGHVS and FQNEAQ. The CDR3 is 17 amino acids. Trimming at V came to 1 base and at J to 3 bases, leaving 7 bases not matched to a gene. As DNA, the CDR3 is TGTGCCAGCAGCTTAGAGGCTAGCGGGAGGGATGACTACGAGCAGTACTTC. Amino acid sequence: CASSLEASGRDDYEQYF.

CDR3 bases: TGTGCCAGCTCACGCAACCCCGGGACTAGCGGGAGCGAAGAGACCCAGTACTTC. This sequence encodes CASSRNPGTSGSEETQYF. The chain is built from TRBV18 and TRBJ2-5; 14 bases align to TRBD2. The V and J ends lost 4 bases and 3 bases, in that order; junction bases with no gene match: 10. This CDR3 has 18 amino acids. CDR1 is KGHSH and CDR2 is LQKENI in the germline V gene.

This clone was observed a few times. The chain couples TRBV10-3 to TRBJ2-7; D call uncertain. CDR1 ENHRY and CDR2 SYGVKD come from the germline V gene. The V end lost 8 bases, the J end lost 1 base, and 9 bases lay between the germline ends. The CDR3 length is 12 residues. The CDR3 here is CAIGTSSYEQYF. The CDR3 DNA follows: TGTGCCATCGGCACCTCTTCCTACGAGCAGTACTTC.

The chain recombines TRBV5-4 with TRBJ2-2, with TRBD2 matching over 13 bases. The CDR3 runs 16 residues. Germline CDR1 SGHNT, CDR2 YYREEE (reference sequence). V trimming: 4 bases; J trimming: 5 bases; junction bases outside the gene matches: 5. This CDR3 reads CASSRTSGRGTGELFF. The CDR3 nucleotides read TGTGCCAGCAGCCGGACTAGCGGGAGAGGGACCGGGGAGCTGTTTTTT. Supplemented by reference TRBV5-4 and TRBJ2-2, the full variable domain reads ETGVTQSPTHLIKTRGQQVTLRCSSQSGHNTVSWYQQALGQGPQFIFQYYREEENGRGNFPPRFSGLQFPNYSSELNVNALELDDSALYLCASSRTSGRGTGELFFGEGSRLTVL.

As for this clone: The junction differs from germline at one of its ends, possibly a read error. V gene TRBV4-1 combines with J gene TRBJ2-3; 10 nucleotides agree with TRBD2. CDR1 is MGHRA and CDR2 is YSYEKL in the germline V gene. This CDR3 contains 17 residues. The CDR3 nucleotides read TGCGCCAGCAGCCAACAGTTAGCGGGAGGAACAACAGGTACGCAGTATTTT. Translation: CASSQQLAGGTTGTQYF.

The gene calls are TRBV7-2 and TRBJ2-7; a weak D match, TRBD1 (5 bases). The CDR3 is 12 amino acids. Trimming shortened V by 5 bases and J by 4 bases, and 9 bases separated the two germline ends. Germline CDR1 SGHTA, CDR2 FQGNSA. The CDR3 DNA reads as TGTGCCAGCAGCATACAGGTTTACGAGCAGTACTTC. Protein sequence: CASSIQVYEQYF.

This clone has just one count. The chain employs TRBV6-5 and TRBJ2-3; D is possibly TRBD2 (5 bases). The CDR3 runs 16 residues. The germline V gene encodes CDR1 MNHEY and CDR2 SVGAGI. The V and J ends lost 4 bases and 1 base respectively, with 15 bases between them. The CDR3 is CASSSPGGSGTDTQYF. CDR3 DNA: TGTGCCAGCAGTTCCCCGGGTGGGAGCGGCACAGATACGCAGTATTTT.

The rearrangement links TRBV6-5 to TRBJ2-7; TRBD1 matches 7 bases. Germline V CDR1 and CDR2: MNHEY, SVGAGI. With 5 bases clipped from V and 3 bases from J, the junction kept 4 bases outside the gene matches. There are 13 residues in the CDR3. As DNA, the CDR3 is TGTGCCAGCAGTGACAGGGAATACTACGAGCAGTACTTC. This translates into CASSDREYYEQYF.

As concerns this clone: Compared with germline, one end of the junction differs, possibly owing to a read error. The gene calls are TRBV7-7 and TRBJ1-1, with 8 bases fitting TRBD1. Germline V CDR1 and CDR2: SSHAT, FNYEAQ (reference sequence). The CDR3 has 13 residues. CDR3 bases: TGTGCTAGCAGCGCGGACAGGGCCACTGAAGCTTTCTTT. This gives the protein CASSADRATEAFF. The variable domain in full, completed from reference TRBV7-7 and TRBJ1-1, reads GAGVSQSPRYKVTKRGQDVTLRCDPISSHATLYWYQQALGQGPEFLTYFNYEAQPDKSGLPSDRFSAERPEGSISTLTIQRTEQRDSAMYRCASSADRATEAFFGQGTRLTVV.

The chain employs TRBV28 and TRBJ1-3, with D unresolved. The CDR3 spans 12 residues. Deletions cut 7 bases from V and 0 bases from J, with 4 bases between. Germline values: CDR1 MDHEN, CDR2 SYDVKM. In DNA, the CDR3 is TGTGCCAGCACGAGCTCTGGAAACACCATATATTTT. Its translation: CASTSSGNTIYF.

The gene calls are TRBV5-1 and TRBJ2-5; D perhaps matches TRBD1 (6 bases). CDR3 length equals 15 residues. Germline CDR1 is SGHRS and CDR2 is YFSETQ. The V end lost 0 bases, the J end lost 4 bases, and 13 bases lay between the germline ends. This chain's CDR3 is CASSLATGGSETQYF. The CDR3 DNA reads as TGCGCCAGCAGCTTGGCCACTGGGGGCTCAGAGACCCAGTACTTC.

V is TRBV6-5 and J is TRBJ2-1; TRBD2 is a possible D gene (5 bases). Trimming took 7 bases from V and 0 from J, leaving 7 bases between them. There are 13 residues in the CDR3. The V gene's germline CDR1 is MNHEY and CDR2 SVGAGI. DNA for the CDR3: TGTGCCAGCATAGCGCCCTCCTACAATGAGCAGTTCTTC. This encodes CASIAPSYNEQFF.

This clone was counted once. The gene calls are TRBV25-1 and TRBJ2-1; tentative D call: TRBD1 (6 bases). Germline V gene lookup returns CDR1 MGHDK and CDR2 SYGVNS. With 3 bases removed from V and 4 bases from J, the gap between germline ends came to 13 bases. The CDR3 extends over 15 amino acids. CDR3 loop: CASSDPRGGYNEQFF. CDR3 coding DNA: TGTGCCAGCAGTGACCCCCGAGGGGGTTACAATGAGCAGTTCTTC.

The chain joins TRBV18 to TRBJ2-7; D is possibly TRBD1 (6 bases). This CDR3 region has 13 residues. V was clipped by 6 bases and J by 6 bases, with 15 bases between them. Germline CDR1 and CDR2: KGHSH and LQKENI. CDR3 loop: CASSHRDTPEQYF. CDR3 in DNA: TGTGCCAGCTCCCATCGGGACACCCCCGAGCAGTACTTC. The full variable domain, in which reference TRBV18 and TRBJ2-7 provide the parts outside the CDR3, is NAGVMQNPRHLVRRRGQEARLRCSPMKGHSHVYWYRQLPEEGLKFMVYLQKENIIDESGMPKERFSAEFPKEGPSILRIQQVVRGDSAAYFCASSHRDTPEQYFGPGTRLTVT.

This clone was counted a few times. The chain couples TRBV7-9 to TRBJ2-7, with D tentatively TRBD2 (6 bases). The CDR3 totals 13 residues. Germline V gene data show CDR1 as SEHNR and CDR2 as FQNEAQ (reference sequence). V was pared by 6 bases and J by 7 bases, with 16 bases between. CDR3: CASRPSGAGEQYF. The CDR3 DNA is TGTGCCAGCAGACCATCTGGGGCGGGAGAGCAGTACTTC.

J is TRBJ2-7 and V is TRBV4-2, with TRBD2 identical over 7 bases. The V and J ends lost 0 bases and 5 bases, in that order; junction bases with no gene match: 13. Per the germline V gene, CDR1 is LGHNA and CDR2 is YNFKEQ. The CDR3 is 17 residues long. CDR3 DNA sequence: TGTGCCAGCAGCCAAGAACTCGGCGGGAGAGGGTTCGACGAGCAGTACTTC. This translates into CASSQELGGRGFDEQYF.

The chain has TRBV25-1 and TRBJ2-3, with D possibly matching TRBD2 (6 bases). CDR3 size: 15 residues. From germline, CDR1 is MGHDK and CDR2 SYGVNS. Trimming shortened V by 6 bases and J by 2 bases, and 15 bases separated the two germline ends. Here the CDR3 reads CASRKGGRATDTQYF. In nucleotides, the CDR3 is TGTGCCAGCAGGAAGGGAGGTAGGGCCACAGATACGCAGTATTTT.

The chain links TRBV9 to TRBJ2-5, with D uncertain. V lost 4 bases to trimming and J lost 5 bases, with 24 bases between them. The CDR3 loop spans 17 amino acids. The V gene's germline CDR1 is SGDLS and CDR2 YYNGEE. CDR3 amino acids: CASSPNSQYTLLETQYF. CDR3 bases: TGTGCCAGCAGCCCCAACTCCCAATATACCCTTTTGGAGACCCAGTACTTC.

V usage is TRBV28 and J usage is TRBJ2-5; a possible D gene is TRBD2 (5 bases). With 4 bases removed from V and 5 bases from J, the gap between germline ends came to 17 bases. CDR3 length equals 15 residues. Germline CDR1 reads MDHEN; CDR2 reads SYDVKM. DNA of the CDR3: TGTGCCAGCAGTTCCCAGCGTCAGCGGATGGAGACCCAGTACTTC. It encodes CASSSQRQRMETQYF.

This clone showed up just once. The CDR3 DNA sequence: TGTGCCAGCAGCTTCCTGCGACGGGTAACTGAAGCTTTCTTT. Translation gives CASSFLRRVTEAFF. V and J are TRBV5-6 and TRBJ1-1; D gene unclear. The CDR3 consists of 14 residues. The V gene lost 2 bases and the J gene lost 5 bases, with 13 bases spanning the gap. Germline loops: CDR1 SGHDT, CDR2 YYEEEE.

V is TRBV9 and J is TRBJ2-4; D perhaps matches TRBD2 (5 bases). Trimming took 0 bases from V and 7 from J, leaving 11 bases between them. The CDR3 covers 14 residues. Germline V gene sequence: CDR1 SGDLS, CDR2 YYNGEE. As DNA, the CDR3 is TGTGCCAGCAGCGTAGGCCAGGAGGTTAACATTCAGTACTTC. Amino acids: CASSVGQEVNIQYF.

The CDR3 spells CASSPGTSGTSPLYEQYF. In DNA, the CDR3 is TGTGCCAGCAGCCCCGGGACTAGCGGAACCTCCCCCCTCTACGAGCAGTACTTC. J is TRBJ2-5 and V is TRBV14; 11 bases fit TRBD2. The end of the DNA aligns better with TRBJ2-7, so the J call may be wrong. From germline, CDR1 is SGHDN and CDR2 FVKESK. This CDR3 is 18 amino acids long.

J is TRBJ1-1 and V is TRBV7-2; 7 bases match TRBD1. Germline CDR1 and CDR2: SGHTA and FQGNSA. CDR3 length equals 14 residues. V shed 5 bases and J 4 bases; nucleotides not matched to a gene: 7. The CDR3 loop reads CASSVTGESTEAFF. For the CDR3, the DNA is TGTGCCAGCAGCGTTACAGGGGAGAGCACTGAAGCTTTCTTT.

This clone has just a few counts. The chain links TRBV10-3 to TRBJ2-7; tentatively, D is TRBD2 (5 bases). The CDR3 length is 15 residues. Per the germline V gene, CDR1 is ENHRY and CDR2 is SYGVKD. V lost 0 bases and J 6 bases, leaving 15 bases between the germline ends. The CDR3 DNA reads TGTGCCATCAGTGAGTCTAGCGCCGAAGGGAGCGAGCAGTACTTC. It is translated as CAISESSAEGSEQYF.

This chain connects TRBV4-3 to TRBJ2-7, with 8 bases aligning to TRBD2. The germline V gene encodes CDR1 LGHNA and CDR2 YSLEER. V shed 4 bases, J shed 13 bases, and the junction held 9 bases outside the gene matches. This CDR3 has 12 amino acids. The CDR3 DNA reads TGCGCCAGCAGCCTTGGTGGCGGGAGGCTTTACTTC. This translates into CASSLGGGRLYF.